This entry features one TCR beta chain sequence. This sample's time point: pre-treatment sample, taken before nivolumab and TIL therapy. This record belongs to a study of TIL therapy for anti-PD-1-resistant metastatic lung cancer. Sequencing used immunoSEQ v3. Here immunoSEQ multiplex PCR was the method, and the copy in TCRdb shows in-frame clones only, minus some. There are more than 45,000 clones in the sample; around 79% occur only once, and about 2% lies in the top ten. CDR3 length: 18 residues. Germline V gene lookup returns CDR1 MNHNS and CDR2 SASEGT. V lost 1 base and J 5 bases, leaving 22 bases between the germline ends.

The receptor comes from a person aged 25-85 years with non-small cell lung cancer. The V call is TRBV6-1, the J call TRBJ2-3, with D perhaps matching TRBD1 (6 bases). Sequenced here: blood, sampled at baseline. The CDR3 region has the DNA TGTGCCAGCAGTGAAGGAATGATCCCAGGGGCAATCAGAGATACGCAGTATTTT. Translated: CASSEGMIPGAIRDTQYF.